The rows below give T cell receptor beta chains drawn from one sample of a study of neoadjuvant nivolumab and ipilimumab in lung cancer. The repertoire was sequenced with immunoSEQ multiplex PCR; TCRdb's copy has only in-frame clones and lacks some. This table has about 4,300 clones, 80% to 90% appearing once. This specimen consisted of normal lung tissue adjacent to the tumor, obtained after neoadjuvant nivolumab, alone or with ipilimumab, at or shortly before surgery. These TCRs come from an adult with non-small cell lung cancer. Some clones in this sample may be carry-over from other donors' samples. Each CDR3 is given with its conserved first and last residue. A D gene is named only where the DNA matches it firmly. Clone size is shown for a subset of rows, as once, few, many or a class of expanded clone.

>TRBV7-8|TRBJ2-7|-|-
CASSVTGRGEQYF
TGTGCCAGCAGCGTCACAGGGCGTGGCGAGCAGTACTTC
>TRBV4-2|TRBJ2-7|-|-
CASSLSRVYEQYF
TGTGCCAGCAGCCTTTCCAGGGTCTACGAGCAGTACTTC
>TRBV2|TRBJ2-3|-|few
CASLGGGFSTDTQYF
TGTGCCAGCCTCGGTGGGGGTTTTAGCACAGATACGCAGTATTTT
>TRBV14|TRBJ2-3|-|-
CASSQDRGLGTDTQYF
TGTGCCAGCAGCCAAGACAGGGGTCTGGGCACAGATACGCAGTATTTT
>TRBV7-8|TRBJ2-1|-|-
CASSQGSSYNEQFF
TGTGCCAGCAGCCAGGGGTCCTCCTACAATGAGCAGTTCTTC
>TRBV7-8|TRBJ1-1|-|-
CASSPFNTEAFF
TGTGCCAGCAGCCCCTTCAACACTGAAGCTTTCTTT
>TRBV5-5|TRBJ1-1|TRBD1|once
CASSLDRGLAGTEAFF
TGTGCCAGCAGCTTGGATAGGGGGCTAGCGGGTACTGAAGCTTTCTTT
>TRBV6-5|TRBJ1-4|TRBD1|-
CASSYRGQPSEKLFF
TGTGCCAGCAGTTACCGGGGACAGCCTTCTGAAAAACTGTTTTTT
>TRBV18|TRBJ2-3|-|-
CASSPPLGTTDTQYF
TGTGCCAGCTCACCACCTCTAGGTACCACAGATACGCAGTATTTT
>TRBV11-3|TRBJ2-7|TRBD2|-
CASSARFGIAGETEQYF
TGTGCCAGCAGCGCACGCTTCGGAATAGCGGGAGAGACCGAGCAGTACTTC
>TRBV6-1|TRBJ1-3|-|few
CASTHGTTGNTIYF
TGTGCCAGCACCCACGGGACTACTGGAAACACCATATATTTT
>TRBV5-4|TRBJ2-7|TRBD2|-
CASSLDSGRPVEQYF
TGTGCCAGCAGCTTGGATAGCGGGAGGCCGGTCGAGCAGTACTTC
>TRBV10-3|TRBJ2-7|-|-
CAISDPSDSYEQYF
TGTGCCATCAGTGACCCCTCCGACAGCTACGAGCAGTACTTC
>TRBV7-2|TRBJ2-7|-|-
CASSLATNPFGLTGPYEQYF
TGTGCCAGCAGCTTAGCCACAAACCCCTTCGGATTAACGGGGCCCTACGAGCAGTACTTC
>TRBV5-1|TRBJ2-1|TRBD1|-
CASSLVNLAGGYEQFF
TGCGCCAGCAGCTTGGTTAACCTGGCAGGGGGCTATGAGCAGTTCTTC
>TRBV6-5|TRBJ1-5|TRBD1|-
CASRPQGGSNQPQHF
TGTGCCAGCAGACCTCAGGGGGGGAGCAATCAGCCCCAGCATTTT
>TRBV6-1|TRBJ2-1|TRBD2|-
CASSGTSGSNEQFF
TGTGCCAGCAGCGGGACTAGCGGGAGTAATGAGCAGTTCTTC
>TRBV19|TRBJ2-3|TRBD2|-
CASSPWVAGGPDTQYF
TGTGCCAGTAGTCCATGGGTAGCGGGAGGGCCAGATACGCAGTATTTT
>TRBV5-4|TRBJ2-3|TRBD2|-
CASSSRVAGGPTDTQYF
TGTGCCAGCAGCTCTCGGGTAGCGGGGGGCCCCACAGATACGCAGTATTTT
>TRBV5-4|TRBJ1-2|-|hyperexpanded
CASSLEGGNYGYTF
TGTGCCAGCAGCTTGGAAGGTGGGAACTATGGCTACACCTTC
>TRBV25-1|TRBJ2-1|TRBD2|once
CASSGFGSGGGYNEQFF
TGTGCCAGCAGTGGCTTCGGTAGCGGGGGGGGTTACAATGAGCAGTTCTTC
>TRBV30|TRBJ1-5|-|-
CAWSQYDQPQHF
TGTGCCTGGAGCCAGTACGATCAGCCCCAGCATTTT
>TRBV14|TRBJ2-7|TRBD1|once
CASSPRSGGSYEQYF
TGTGCCAGCAGCCCAAGGTCAGGGGGCTCCTACGAGCAGTACTTC
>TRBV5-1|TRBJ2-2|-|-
CASKQGIYGTGELFF
TGCGCCAGTAAACAGGGAATATATGGCACCGGGGAGCTGTTTTTT
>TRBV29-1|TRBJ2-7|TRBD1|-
CSVQGQGSYEQYF
TGCAGCGTGCAGGGACAGGGTTCCTACGAGCAGTACTTC
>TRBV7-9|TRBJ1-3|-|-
CASLRGSGNTIYF
TGTGCCAGCCTCAGGGGCTCTGGAAACACCATATATTTT
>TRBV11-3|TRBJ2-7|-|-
CASIGGGVGEQYF
TGTGCCAGCATCGGCGGGGGCGTTGGCGAGCAGTACTTC
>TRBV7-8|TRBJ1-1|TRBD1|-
CASSLWTGDVNTEAFF
TGTGCCAGCAGCCTCTGGACAGGGGACGTGAACACTGAAGCTTTCTTT
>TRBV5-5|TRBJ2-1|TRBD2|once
CASSLRLAGVYNEQFF
TGTGCCAGCAGCCTAAGACTAGCGGGAGTCTACAATGAGCAGTTCTTC
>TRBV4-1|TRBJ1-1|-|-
CASSQVREGGTEAFF
TGCGCCAGCAGCCAAGTCCGGGAGGGGGGCACTGAAGCTTTCTTT
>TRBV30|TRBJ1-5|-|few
CAWSATGTQPQHF
TGTGCCTGGAGTGCTACGGGGACTCAGCCCCAGCATTTT
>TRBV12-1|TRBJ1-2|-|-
CASSFSVRGGYTF
TGTGCCAGCAGCTTTTCAGTTAGAGGTGGCTACACCTTC
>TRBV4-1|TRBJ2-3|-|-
CASSPVEGADTQYF
TGCGCCAGCAGCCCCGTGGAGGGAGCAGATACGCAGTATTTT
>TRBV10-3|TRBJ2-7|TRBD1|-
CAISESGTGGVRSYEQYF
TGTGCCATCAGTGAGTCGGGGACAGGGGGCGTTAGGTCCTACGAGCAGTACTTC
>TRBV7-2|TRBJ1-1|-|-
CASSPLSRGDTEAFF
TGTGCCAGCAGCCCTTTATCGAGGGGGGACACTGAAGCTTTCTTT
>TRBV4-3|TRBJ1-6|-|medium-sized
CASSPAGSSYNSPLHF
TGCGCCAGCAGCCCGGCTGGTAGCTCCTATAATTCACCCCTCCACTTT
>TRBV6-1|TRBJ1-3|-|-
CASTLETGSGNTIYF
TGTGCCAGCACCCTGGAAACGGGCTCTGGAAACACCATATATTTT
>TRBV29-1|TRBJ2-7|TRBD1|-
CSVENRGEQYF
TGCAGCGTCGAAAACAGGGGCGAGCAGTACTTC
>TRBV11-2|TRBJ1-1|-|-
CASSLEALQGNEAFF
TGTGCCAGCAGCTTAGAGGCACTCCAGGGGAATGAAGCTTTCTTT
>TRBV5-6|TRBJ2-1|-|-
CASSLVALTYNEQFF
TGTGCCAGCAGCTTGGTAGCGCTCACCTACAATGAGCAGTTCTTC
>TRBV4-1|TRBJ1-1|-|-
CASSQGHLNTEAFF
TGCGCCAGCAGCCAGGGACACCTGAACACTGAAGCTTTCTTT
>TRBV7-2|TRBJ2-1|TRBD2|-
CASSLDSGASYNEQFF
TGTGCCAGCAGTCTAGATAGCGGGGCCTCCTACAATGAGCAGTTCTTC
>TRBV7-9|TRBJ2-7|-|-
CASSSWGGPNQYF
TGTGCCAGCAGCTCTTGGGGTGGACCGAATCAGTACTTC
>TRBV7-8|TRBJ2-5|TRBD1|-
CASSLRTGTGEGETQYF
TGTGCCAGCAGCTTAAGGACCGGGACAGGGGAAGGGGAGACCCAGTACTTC
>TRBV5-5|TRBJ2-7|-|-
CASSFLYEQYF
TGTGCCAGCAGTTTCCTCTACGAGCAGTACTTC
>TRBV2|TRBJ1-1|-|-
CASSGDFTEAFF
TGTGCCAGCAGCGGAGACTTCACTGAAGCTTTCTTT
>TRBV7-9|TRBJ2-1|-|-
CASIPIGSRNEQFF
TGTGCCAGCATCCCTATAGGTAGCCGCAATGAGCAGTTCTTC
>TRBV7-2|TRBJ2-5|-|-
CASSLAWGRIQETQYF
TGTGCCAGCAGCTTAGCTTGGGGGCGCATCCAAGAGACCCAGTACTTC
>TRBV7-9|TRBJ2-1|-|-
CASSPPSRQGNEQFF
TGTGCCAGCAGCCCCCCCAGCAGGCAGGGCAATGAGCAGTTCTTC
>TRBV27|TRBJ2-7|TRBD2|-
CASSLRERSYEQYF
TGTGCCAGCAGTTTGCGGGAGAGGTCCTACGAGCAGTACTTC
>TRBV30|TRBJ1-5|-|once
CAWSVPRSGAQPQHF
TGTGCCTGGAGTGTGCCCCGATCGGGAGCTCAGCCCCAGCATTTT
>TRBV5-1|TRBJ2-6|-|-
CASSLEGPGANVLTF
TGCGCCAGCAGCTTGGAGGGACCTGGGGCCAACGTCCTGACTTTC
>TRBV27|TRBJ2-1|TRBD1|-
CASSPRDRANNEQFF
TGTGCCAGCAGTCCCCGGGACAGGGCGAACAATGAGCAGTTCTTC
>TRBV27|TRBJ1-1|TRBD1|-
CASSPGTANTEAFF
TGTGCCAGCAGTCCCGGGACAGCGAACACTGAAGCTTTCTTT
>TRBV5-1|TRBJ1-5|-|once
CASSLTANQPQHF
TGCGCCAGCAGCTTGACGGCGAATCAGCCCCAGCATTTT
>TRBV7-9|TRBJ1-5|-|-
CASSLGGDWGQPQHF
TGTGCCAGCAGCTTAGGCGGGGACTGGGGACAGCCCCAGCATTTT
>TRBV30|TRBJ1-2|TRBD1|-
CAWSVRGQTYGYTF
TGTGCCTGGAGTGTAAGGGGACAGACCTATGGCTACACCTTC
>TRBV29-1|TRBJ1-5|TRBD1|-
CSVGGGADQPQHF
TGCAGCGTTGGAGGGGGCGCGGATCAGCCCCAGCATTTT
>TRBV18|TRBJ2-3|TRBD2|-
CASSPGLAGPTDTQYF
TGTGCCAGCTCACCGGGACTAGCGGGACCCACAGATACGCAGTATTTT